Below, one T cell receptor (beta chain) is given with its context. Time point given: cycle 4 day 1 (C4D1), after five to seven weeks of nivolumab. Every patient had relapsed following autologous stem cell transplantation, and cohorts differed in brentuximab vedotin exposure. Produced via immunoSEQ multiplex PCR; TCRdb's table is partial and in-frame only. The sample carries around 50,000 clones, roughly 80% recorded once. The record originates from a study of PD-1 blockade in classical Hodgkin lymphoma. The CDR3 spans 15 residues. Trimming removed 3 bases from V and 5 bases from J; junction bases left unmatched: 2. In germline, CDR1 is SEHNR, CDR2 FQNEAQ (reference sequence).

This specimen consisted of peripheral blood mononuclear cells (PBMCs), obtained before the fourth cycle of nivolumab. This chain uses TRBV7-9 with TRBJ2-1, with TRBD2 identical over 12 bases. The source of this sequence is a human donor with classical Hodgkin lymphoma. In DNA, the CDR3 is TGTGCCAGCAGCTTGGCTAGCGGGAGGGACAATGAGCAGTTCTTC. It is translated as CASSLASGRDNEQFF.